Listed below are T cell receptor beta chains from one sample, sequenced in a study of patients and donors after allogeneic stem cell transplantation. TCRdb re-analysed the RT-PCR reads in MiXCR, keeping a single row per CDR3 protein. Among approximately 2,000 distinct CDR3 sequences listed, roughly 1.5% were seen once. Sequencing was done on a sample of blood, either unsorted or a sorted T cell fraction (not recorded which). The receptors originated from a human donor who was either an allogeneic HSCT recipient or a stem cell or donor lymphocyte infusion donor (not recorded which). It is not recorded whose cells these are; they may come from a transplant donor. The CDR3 runs from the conserved cysteine through the conserved F or W. Fields, in order: J gene, D gene, clone size, V gene, CDR3 DNA, CDR3 protein. The D gene is left open where the match is weak. Part of the rows lack a size; the others show once, few, many or a class for expanded clones.

J: TRBJ1-1
D: .
size: medium-sized
V: TRBV7-9
DNA: TGTGCCAGCAGTGGGTGGGGCACTGAAGCTTTCTTT
CDR3: CASSGWGTEAFF

J: TRBJ1-1
D: .
size: medium-sized
V: TRBV7-2
DNA: TGTGCCAGCAGCCGAACGGCCGGGAACACTGAAGCTTTCTTT
CDR3: CASSRTAGNTEAFF

J: TRBJ2-5
D: TRBD1
size: .
V: TRBV27
DNA: TGTGCCAGCAGTGCTACATGGACAGGGGGAAGGTCAGAGACCCAGTACTTC
CDR3: CASSATWTGGRSETQYF

J: TRBJ2-5
D: .
size: medium-sized
V: TRBV5-1
DNA: TGCGCCAGCAGCTTGCGGGAGACCCAGTACTTC
CDR3: CASSLRETQYF

J: TRBJ2-6
D: TRBD1
size: medium-sized
V: TRBV5-1
DNA: TGCGCCAGCAGGCCAGACAGGGCTGGGGCCAACGTCCTGACTTTC
CDR3: CASRPDRAGANVLTF

J: TRBJ2-1
D: .
size: medium-sized
V: TRBV15
DNA: TGTGCCACCAGTGGCGGACTTTCTGGGAATGAGCAGTTCTTC
CDR3: CATSGGLSGNEQFF

J: TRBJ2-1
D: .
size: medium-sized
V: TRBV5-1
DNA: TGCGCCAGCAGCCCCCAGGGGATGGGCAATGAGCAGTTCTTC
CDR3: CASSPQGMGNEQFF

J: TRBJ2-5
D: TRBD2
size: .
V: TRBV7-2
DNA: TGTGCCAGCAGCTCCCGCCCTAGCGGGGGGCTCCAAGAGACCCAGTACTTC
CDR3: CASSSRPSGGLQETQYF

J: TRBJ1-1
D: TRBD1
size: .
V: TRBV27
DNA: TGTGCCAGCAGTTCGGGACAGCGGATGAACACTGAAGCTTTCTTT
CDR3: CASSSGQRMNTEAFF

J: TRBJ1-2
D: .
size: large
V: TRBV11-2
DNA: TGTGCCAGCAGCGCTCCTTTTCGGGGACCTGGCTACACCTTC
CDR3: CASSAPFRGPGYTF

J: TRBJ2-1
D: TRBD1
size: .
V: TRBV7-3
DNA: TGTGCCAGCAGCTTAAATCGACAGGGGGCGCTTAATGAGCAGTTCTTC
CDR3: CASSLNRQGALNEQFF

J: TRBJ1-5
D: .
size: .
V: TRBV7-2
DNA: TGTGCCAGCAGCTTAGTGGGGGGCGGAAGCAATCAGCCCCAGCATTTT
CDR3: CASSLVGGGSNQPQHF

J: TRBJ1-3
D: .
size: medium-sized
V: TRBV7-6
DNA: TGTGCCAGCAGTTCGGTGGCAGGACCGGGAAACACCATATATTTT
CDR3: CASSSVAGPGNTIYF

J: TRBJ2-3
D: .
size: large
V: TRBV11-2
DNA: TGTGCCAGCAGCCCGGGGACTCCAGAGACAGATACGCAGTATTTT
CDR3: CASSPGTPETDTQYF

J: TRBJ2-3
D: TRBD2
size: medium-sized
V: TRBV7-9
DNA: TGTGCCAGCAGCTTACGTAGCGGGGGGTCAACAGATACGCAGTATTTT
CDR3: CASSLRSGGSTDTQYF

J: TRBJ2-3
D: .
size: medium-sized
V: TRBV7-2
DNA: TGTGCCAGCAGCTTACTAGCAGATACGCAGTATTTT
CDR3: CASSLLADTQYF

J: TRBJ2-3
D: .
size: medium-sized
V: TRBV5-1
DNA: TGCGCCAGCAGCTTGGAGGGCGTGCCCGATACGCAGTATTTT
CDR3: CASSLEGVPDTQYF

J: TRBJ1-2
D: TRBD1
size: once
V: TRBV7-2
DNA: TGTGCCAGCAGCCCACTCCGGGACAGGGGGCATGGCTACACCTTC
CDR3: CASSPLRDRGHGYTF

J: TRBJ1-6
D: TRBD1
size: medium-sized
V: TRBV7-8
DNA: TGTGCCAGCAGCAGAGACAGGGGGAATTCACCCCTCCACTTT
CDR3: CASSRDRGNSPLHF

J: TRBJ1-2
D: .
size: medium-sized
V: TRBV19
DNA: TGTGCCAGTTCCCAAAGGGGTTATGGCTACACCTTC
CDR3: CASSQRGYGYTF

J: TRBJ2-5
D: .
size: medium-sized
V: TRBV5-1
DNA: TGCGCCAGCAGCTTGGCCGGAGCTGGAGGAAGCGAGACCCAGTACTTC
CDR3: CASSLAGAGGSETQYF

J: TRBJ2-1
D: TRBD2
size: medium-sized
V: TRBV28
DNA: TGTGCCAGCAGTTGGCGGGGGGGGCGGATGAATGAGCAGTTCTTC
CDR3: CASSWRGGRMNEQFF

J: TRBJ1-2
D: .
size: medium-sized
V: TRBV12-3/TRBV12-4
DNA: TGTGCCAGCAGTTTGAGGAACTATGGCTACACCTTC
CDR3: CASSLRNYGYTF

J: TRBJ1-4
D: .
size: medium-sized
V: TRBV7-2
DNA: TGTGCCAGCAGCTTAGGGGGCCGGGGCACAACTAATGAAAAACTGTTTTTT
CDR3: CASSLGGRGTTNEKLFF

J: TRBJ2-1
D: .
size: medium-sized
V: TRBV11-3
DNA: TGTGCCAGCAGCTCAATGACCGGGCTCTACAATGAGCAGTTCTTC
CDR3: CASSSMTGLYNEQFF

J: TRBJ1-2
D: TRBD1
size: medium-sized
V: TRBV10-3
DNA: TGTGCCATATTCCGGGACAGGGAATATGGCTACACCTTC
CDR3: CAIFRDREYGYTF

J: TRBJ2-2
D: .
size: medium-sized
V: TRBV5-1
DNA: TGCGCCAGCAGCTTAGGGGGGACGAACACCGGGGAGCTGTTTTTT
CDR3: CASSLGGTNTGELFF

J: TRBJ2-1
D: .
size: large
V: TRBV20-1
DNA: TGCAGTGCTAGAGAAAGGGGGTCATCCTACAATGAGCAGTTCTTC
CDR3: CSARERGSSYNEQFF

J: TRBJ1-5
D: .
size: medium-sized
V: TRBV7-9
DNA: TGTGCCAGCAGCTTAGACAATCAGCCCCAGCATTTT
CDR3: CASSLDNQPQHF

J: TRBJ2-5
D: TRBD2
size: medium-sized
V: TRBV11-2
DNA: TGTGCCAGCGGAGCCGCAGGGACTAGCCGACAAGAGACCCAGTACTTC
CDR3: CASGAAGTSRQETQYF

J: TRBJ1-2
D: .
size: medium-sized
V: TRBV28
DNA: TGTGCCAGCAGCCTTTTGGGGGGCGGCGGCTACACCTTC
CDR3: CASSLLGGGGYTF

J: TRBJ1-2
D: .
size: .
V: TRBV20-1
DNA: TGCAGTGCTGGATCCGGACAGAACTATGGCTACACCTTC
CDR3: CSAGSGQNYGYTF

J: TRBJ1-1
D: .
size: medium-sized
V: TRBV7-9
DNA: TGTGCCAGCAGCCTAGCGGGGGACACTGAAGCTTTCTTT
CDR3: CASSLAGDTEAFF

J: TRBJ2-5
D: .
size: few
V: TRBV24-1
DNA: TGTGCCACCAGTGATGGGACACGGATAGGGGCCCAGTACTTC
CDR3: CATSDGTRIGAQYF

J: TRBJ1-4
D: .
size: medium-sized
V: TRBV7-3
DNA: TGTGCCAGCAGCTTAATGTGGGGTGAAAAACTGTTTTTT
CDR3: CASSLMWGEKLFF

J: TRBJ2-3
D: .
size: large
V: TRBV7-2
DNA: TGTGCCAGCAGCCCCCGAGCCAGGGCTAGCACAGATACGCAGTATTTT
CDR3: CASSPRARASTDTQYF

J: TRBJ2-1
D: TRBD2
size: medium-sized
V: TRBV6-5
DNA: TGTGCCAGCAGTATAGGACTAGCCGTAGAGCAGTTCTTC
CDR3: CASSIGLAVEQFF

J: TRBJ1-2
D: .
size: medium-sized
V: TRBV7-9
DNA: TGTGCCACAGCCCAGGCTGACTATGGCTACACCTTC
CDR3: CATAQADYGYTF

J: TRBJ1-5
D: .
size: medium-sized
V: TRBV30
DNA: TGTGCCTGGAGTGTACTGGGGATGGGTCAGCCCCAGCATTTT
CDR3: CAWSVLGMGQPQHF

J: TRBJ2-1
D: .
size: few
V: TRBV5-6
DNA: TGTGCCAGCAGCTTTTACAGGGATAAGGCTGAGCAGTTCTTC
CDR3: CASSFYRDKAEQFF

J: TRBJ1-1
D: .
size: medium-sized
V: TRBV29-1
DNA: TGCAGCGTTGAAAAGCAGGGTGGTGGCACTGAAGCTTTCTTT
CDR3: CSVEKQGGGTEAFF